This T cell receptor beta chain appears in the sequencing data of a study of blood T cells in healthy people across ages. Study details: Capture via template switching afforded approximately one barcoded beta molecule per two T cells. Study conclusions and caveats: Shifts in expanded clonotypes may have been confounded by donor CMV status, which was unknown.

This clonotype was seen more than once but under ten times. Its antigen is not identified. Through a sample-barcoded 5' primer and a J-beta primer mix, a second PCR was run for roughly 6 to 12 cycles. All cDNA molecules were each tagged by a template-switch adaptor with 12 random nucleotides. Per sample, CDR3-containing paired-end reads numbered at least 2.5 million. TCRdb reanalysed the 5' RACE reads using MiXCR and keeps one entry per CDR3 protein. The sample yields hundreds of thousands of distinct CDR3 sequences, 25% to 30% seen once. The sequenced sample was blood. This clonotype was sampled from a woman in her 70s in good health.

The CDR3 here is CASSLQGGNQETQYF. In DNA, the CDR3 is TGTGCCAGCAGCTTACAGGGAGGTAACCAAGAGACCCAGTACTTC. The chain links TRBV11-2 to TRBJ2-5, with D tentatively TRBD2 (6 bases). This CDR3 region has 15 residues. The germline V and J ends were trimmed by 2 bases and 0 bases, with 10 bases remaining between them. Germline CDR1 is SGHAT and CDR2 is FQNNGV.